These 17 T cell receptor beta chains share one sample of origin, sequenced in a study of T cells in Graves' hyperthyroidism and ophthalmopathy. Authors of the study amplified TCR beta CDR3 regions from RNA transcripts. An initial round of RT-PCR targeting the TCR CDR3 relied on the HTBI primer set. TCRdb re-called the multiplex PCR reads with MiXCR, one entry per CDR3 protein. The table shows about 560,000 distinct CDR3 sequences, with about a sixth occurring only once. The sequenced sample was blood. Every receptor here comes from a woman aged 25-40 years with Graves' hyperthyroidism.

The rearrangement uses TRBV15 and TRBJ2-1; no clear D gene. The germline gives CDR1 LNHNV, CDR2 YYDKDF (reference sequence). The CDR3 spans 15 residues. Trimming left V 1 base short and J 1 base short, with 8 bases between. The CDR3 loop is CATSRGFISYNEQFF. CDR3 nucleotides: TGTGCCACCAGCAGAGGGTTCATTTCCTACAATGAGCAGTTCTTC.

This clonotype has ten or more counts. J is TRBJ2-7 and V is TRBV18; possible D gene TRBD1, 6 bases. Germline V CDR1 and CDR2: KGHSH, LQKENI. This CDR3 is 14 amino acids long. V gave up 3 bases and J gave up 0 bases, with 9 bases separating them. CDR3 protein: CASSPRTASYEQYF. For the CDR3, the DNA is TGTGCCAGCTCACCGAGGACAGCCTCCTACGAGCAGTACTTC.

This clonotype was recorded at least ten times. This chain connects TRBV12-3 or TRBV12-4 to TRBJ2-3; D is possibly TRBD2 (5 bases). V lost 2 bases, J lost 1 base, and 13 bases lay in between. This CDR3 region has 16 residues. The CDR3 nucleotides are TGTGCCAGCAGTTTACTTCCCAGCGGCCGCACAGATACGCAGTATTTT. Translated, it gives CASSLLPSGRTDTQYF.

To note about this clonotype: Given a much more abundant clone one base away, this may be a read error. The chain carries TRBV27 and TRBJ1-4; D is undetermined. Trimming pared 4 bases from V and 4 bases from J, leaving 16 bases between. Per the germline V gene, CDR1 is MNHEY and CDR2 is SMNVEV (reference sequence). The CDR3 length is 16 residues. The CDR3 nucleotides are TGTGCCAGCAGTTCCGACTACGAGGGCCATAATGAAAAACTGTTTTTT. This gives the protein CASSSDYEGHNEKLFF.

In its sample, this clonotype was seen many times. J is TRBJ2-1 and V is TRBV20-1, with TRBD2 as a possible D gene (6 bases). This CDR3 has 16 amino acids. V was shortened by 3 bases and J by 0 bases, with 15 bases between the two germline ends. From germline, CDR1 is DFQATT and CDR2 SNEGSKA (reference sequence). CDR3 loop: CSARGTPDYSYNEQFF. In nucleotides, the CDR3 is TGCAGTGCTAGGGGGACGCCGGACTACTCCTACAATGAGCAGTTCTTC.

This clonotype was counted ten times or more. The rearrangement links TRBV24-1 to TRBJ2-3; D is possibly TRBD1 (6 bases). The CDR3 consists of 14 residues. Germline assignment: CDR1 KGHDR and CDR2 SFDVKD. The V and J ends lost 7 bases and 7 bases respectively, with 17 bases between them. The CDR3 nucleotides are TGTGCCACCAGGGACCCCGACAGGCCTTATACGCAGTATTTT. Protein product: CATRDPDRPYTQYF.

The sample holds many counts of this clonotype. V and J are TRBV29-1 and TRBJ2-2; the D is unclear. This CDR3 spans 14 amino acids. Trimming took 0 bases from V and 6 from J, leaving 11 bases between them. CDR1 SQVTM and CDR2 ANQGSEA come from the germline V gene. CDR3 residues: CSVEESGLAGELFF. The CDR3 DNA sequence: TGCAGCGTTGAAGAGAGTGGCCTAGCCGGGGAGCTGTTTTTT.

This clonotype has at least ten counts. The chain couples TRBV30 to TRBJ2-7, with no clear D. The CDR3 runs to 10 residues. V was pared by 5 bases and J by 5 bases, with 7 bases between. CDR1 and CDR2 from the germline V gene are GTSNPN and SVGIG (reference sequence). The CDR3 region has the DNA TGTGCCTGGGCCCAGCACGAGCAGTACTTC. It is translated as CAWAQHEQYF.

The chain employs TRBV29-1 and TRBJ2-1, with TRBD2 matching 9 bases. Germline V gene sequence: CDR1 SQVTM, CDR2 ANQGSEA. V was clipped by 5 bases and J by 6 bases; unmatched bases: 8. This CDR3 region has 14 residues. CDR3 amino acids: CSVRGSGSGNEQFF. As DNA, the CDR3 is TGCAGCGTTCGGGGTAGCGGGAGTGGCAATGAGCAGTTCTTC.

This clonotype was seen repeatedly, ten times or more. The V call is TRBV7-2, the J call TRBJ2-7; 12 nucleotides agree with TRBD2. Per germline, CDR1 SGHTA and CDR2 FQGNSA. The V and J ends lost 3 bases and 4 bases, in that order; junction bases with no gene match: 7. CDR3 length: 16 amino acids. CDR3 protein: CASSLDETSGSYEQYF. CDR3 nucleotides: TGTGCCAGCAGCTTGGATGAGACTAGCGGGAGTTACGAGCAGTACTTC.

This clonotype was observed many times. This chain joins TRBV6-2 or TRBV6-3 and TRBJ2-2; D not certain. This CDR3 has 15 residues. The V and J ends lost 2 bases and 1 base respectively, with 8 bases between them. Germline CDR1 reads MNHEY; CDR2 reads SVGEGT. The CDR3 loop reads CASSYNLENTGELFF. CDR3 bases: TGTGCCAGCAGTTACAACCTAGAGAACACCGGGGAGCTGTTTTTT.

This clonotype was detected only once. This chain connects TRBV7-6 to TRBJ2-1; tentative D call: TRBD2 (5 bases). Germline V gene data show CDR1 as SGHVS and CDR2 as FNYEAQ. CDR3 length: 16 residues. V lost 5 bases and J lost 7, with 21 bases in between. CDR3 loop: CASSKRATLVWNEQFF. In DNA, the CDR3 is TGTGCCAGCAGCAAGAGGGCGACCCTCGTGTGGAATGAGCAGTTCTTC.

The table lists this clonotype with many counts. This rearrangement joins TRBV2 to TRBJ1-4; D uncertain. Germline CDR1 reads SNHLY; CDR2 reads FYNNEI. CDR3 size: 12 residues. The ends were cut back, 6 bases at V and 12 bases at J, with 14 bases in the middle. CDR3 coding DNA: TGTGCCAGCAGGTGGAGGTCCGTGGAACTGTTTTTT. Amino acid sequence: CASRWRSVELFF.

The gene calls are TRBV7-2 and TRBJ2-5; TRBD2 matches 7 bases. Trimming cost V 3 bases and J 2 bases; bases outside gene matches: 12. Germline V gene data show CDR1 as SGHTA and CDR2 as FQGNSA. CDR3 length equals 17 residues. The CDR3 reads CASSLGLSSGFQETQYF. In nucleotides, the CDR3 is TGTGCCAGCAGCTTGGGTCTTTCTAGCGGTTTTCAAGAGACCCAGTACTTC.

This clonotype showed up many times. The chain links TRBV12-3 or TRBV12-4 to TRBJ2-1; 13 positions match TRBD2. This CDR3 has 15 amino acids. V lost 4 bases and J lost 8; bases outside the gene matches: 5. The chain's CDR3 is CASSSGTSGMYEQFF. As DNA, the CDR3 is TGTGCCAGCAGTTCCGGGACTAGCGGGATGTATGAGCAGTTCTTC.

V gene TRBV28 combines with J gene TRBJ1-2, with TRBD1 matching over 7 bases. Trimming cost V 4 bases and J 0 bases; bases outside gene matches: 8. This CDR3 is built from 16 residues. Germline values: CDR1 MDHEN, CDR2 SYDVKM. The DNA for the CDR3 is TGTGCCAGCAGTTGGGCGGTACAGGGGACTAACTATGGCTACACCTTC. It encodes CASSWAVQGTNYGYTF.

This clonotype was recorded many times. This chain links TRBV20-1 with TRBJ2-5, with no clear D. V was clipped by 4 bases and J by 3 bases, with 9 bases between them. This CDR3 region has 12 residues. CDR1 is DFQATT and CDR2 is SNEGSKA in the germline V gene (reference sequence). CDR3 protein: CSAIDAEETQYF. As DNA, the CDR3 is TGCAGTGCTATAGACGCAGAAGAGACCCAGTACTTC.